The 20 T cell receptor beta chains listed next were all sequenced from one sample in a study of blood T cell repertoires in COVID-19. The method was immunoSEQ multiplex PCR; TCRdb's version includes in-frame clones alone and lacks a portion of them. The profile shows roughly 200,000 clones, about 85% of them singletons. Material: PBMCs or T cells enriched from blood (not recorded which). The receptors come from a man aged 35-49 years who had recovered from COVID-19.

The gene calls are TRBV28 and TRBJ1-4; 7 bases match TRBD1. This CDR3 is built from 14 residues. The V gene end was trimmed by 6 bases and the J gene end by 8 bases; junction bases not matched to a gene: 9. Germline values: CDR1 MDHEN, CDR2 SYDVKM. The CDR3 reads CASSPGQRREKLFF. The CDR3 DNA is TGTGCCAGCAGCCCGGGACAGAGAAGAGAAAAACTGTTTTTT. Looking up the rest from reference TRBV28 and TRBJ1-4 gives the full variable domain: DVKVTQSSRYLVKRTGEKVFLECVQDMDHENMFWYRQDPGLGLRLIYFSYDVKMKEKGDIPEGYSVSREKKERFSLILESASTNQTSMYLCASSPGQRREKLFFGSGTQLSVL.

This clone was picked up a small number of times. This chain links TRBV14 with TRBJ2-1, with D perhaps matching TRBD2 (8 bases). The germline V and J ends were trimmed by 4 bases and 2 bases, with 24 bases remaining between them. The CDR3 sequence is 19 residues long. CDR1 SGHDN and CDR2 FVKESK come from the germline V gene. CDR3 residues: CASSPGAGGNSGTYNEQFF. The DNA for the CDR3 is TGTGCCAGCAGCCCTGGGGCAGGGGGAAATAGCGGGACCTACAATGAGCAGTTCTTC.

This chain connects TRBV19 to TRBJ1-4, with no clear D. The CDR3 is 11 amino acids. Between the trimmed V and J ends, which lost 3 bases and 7 bases, there was a span of 3 bases. In germline, CDR1 is LNHDA, CDR2 SQIVND (reference sequence). The CDR3 sequence: CASSISEKLFF. The CDR3 nucleotides are TGTGCCAGTAGTATTAGTGAAAAACTGTTTTTT.

This chain connects TRBV7-4 to TRBJ1-5; 11 positions agree with TRBD1. The CDR3 spans 16 residues. The ends lost 5 bases at V and 3 bases at J; junction bases unmatched: 6. Germline CDR1 and CDR2: SGHVT and SQSDAQ. CDR3 nucleotides: TGTGCCAGCAGCCTCGGACAGGGGGCTTACAATCAGCCCCAGCATTTT. As protein: CASSLGQGAYNQPQHF.

This clone was observed a few times. The genes are TRBV20-1 and TRBJ1-1; D gene uncertain. V was trimmed by 3 bases and J by 11 bases, leaving 13 bases between them. Germline V gives CDR1 DFQATT, CDR2 SNEGSKA (reference sequence). The CDR3 length is 11 residues. CDR3 coding DNA: TGCAGTGCTAGTCCGGGGAGCGGGGCTTTCTTT. Translation: CSASPGSGAFF.

The chain carries TRBV5-5 and TRBJ2-3; tentatively, D is TRBD2 (6 bases). The V gene's germline CDR1 is SGHKS and CDR2 YYEKEE (reference sequence). This CDR3 is built from 16 residues. The V end was cut by 4 bases, the J end by 0 bases, with 15 bases between. The CDR3 sequence: CASSRRDGSSTDTQYF. The CDR3 coding sequence is TGTGCCAGCAGCAGGAGGGACGGATCTAGCACAGATACGCAGTATTTT.

This clone turned up a few times. V and J are TRBV28 and TRBJ1-4, with a tentative D call TRBD1 (5 bases). Looked up from germline, CDR1 is MDHEN and CDR2 is SYDVKM. V was shortened by 7 bases and J by 8 bases, with 17 bases between the two germline ends. The CDR3 extends over 14 amino acids. The CDR3 region has the DNA TGTGCCAGCAATAGCGGGGGTAAAGGGGAAAAACTGTTTTTT. Protein: CASNSGGKGEKLFF.

This clone was detected a few times. This chain joins TRBV12-3 or TRBV12-4 and TRBJ1-2, with D unclear. The CDR3 sequence is 13 residues long. V lost 3 bases and J 4 bases, leaving 9 bases between the germline ends. The CDR3, as DNA: TGTGCCAGCAGTTTGTCGGCGGCCTATGGCTACACCTTC. It specifies CASSLSAAYGYTF.

The chain carries TRBV6-5 and TRBJ1-2; D is possibly TRBD1 (6 bases). The CDR3 consists of 15 residues. Germline V gene lookup returns CDR1 MNHEY and CDR2 SVGAGI. Trimming shortened V by 5 bases and J by 2 bases, and 15 bases separated the two germline ends. The CDR3 DNA sequence: TGTGCCAGCAGTCCGCGGGGGACAACGAACTATGGCTACACCTTC. As protein: CASSPRGTTNYGYTF.

J is TRBJ1-4 and V is TRBV6-2 or TRBV6-3; a weak D match, TRBD1 (6 bases). This CDR3 contains 17 residues. Germline V gene sequence: CDR1 MNHEY, CDR2 SVGEGT. With 2 bases removed from V and 4 bases from J, the gap between germline ends came to 17 bases. The CDR3: CASSYTLSDSYNEKLFF. The CDR3 DNA sequence: TGTGCCAGCAGTTACACCTTGTCGGACAGCTATAATGAAAAACTGTTTTTT.

The V and J genes are TRBV11-3 and TRBJ2-5; tentative D call: TRBD1 (6 bases). Germline CDR1 and CDR2: SGHNT and YENEEA. Trimming left V 4 bases short and J 2 bases short, with 14 bases between. The CDR3 contains 15 residues. In DNA form, the CDR3 reads TGTGCCAGCAGCTCCGAACAGGGTTCGCAAGAGACCCAGTACTTC. Translated, it gives CASSSEQGSQETQYF.

This clone appeared a single time. The rearrangement links TRBV7-2 to TRBJ1-6; 8 nucleotides align to TRBD1. V trimming: 1 base; J trimming: 8 bases; junction bases outside the gene matches: 4. Germline V gene lookup returns CDR1 SGHTA and CDR2 FQGNSA. This CDR3 has 15 residues. The CDR3 here is CASSLVLTGDSPLHF. The CDR3 DNA reads as TGTGCCAGCAGCTTAGTTCTGACAGGGGATTCACCCCTCCACTTT.

This chain uses TRBV5-1 with TRBJ2-2; weak D call: TRBD2 (5 bases). This CDR3 contains 15 residues. Between the trimmed V and J ends, which lost 0 bases and 6 bases, there was a span of 12 bases. Germline values: CDR1 SGHRS, CDR2 YFSETQ. CDR3: CASSLAELGAGELFF. The CDR3 bases are TGCGCCAGCAGCTTGGCCGAACTAGGTGCCGGGGAGCTGTTTTTT. The variable domain in full, completed from reference TRBV5-1 and TRBJ2-2, reads KAGVTQTPRYLIKTRGQQVTLSCSPISGHRSVSWYQQTPGQGLQFLFEYFSETQRNKGNFPGRFSGRQFSNSRSEMNVSTLELGDSALYLCASSLAELGAGELFFGEGSRLTVL.

The gene calls are TRBV6-5 and TRBJ2-1; D possibly corresponds to TRBD1 (6 bases). The CDR3 consists of 15 residues. CDR1 and CDR2 from the germline V gene are MNHEY and SVGAGI. V was clipped by 2 bases and J by 4 bases, with 12 bases between them. The CDR3 DNA reads TGTGCCAGCAGTTACACACAGGGAAAATACAATGAGCAGTTCTTC. Its translation is CASSYTQGKYNEQFF.

This clone was counted once. This sequence joins TRBV27 and TRBJ1-1, with 8 bases lining up with TRBD1. Germline trimming cut 5 bases from V and 5 bases from J; bases unmatched to any gene: 7. This CDR3 is 14 amino acids long. Germline values: CDR1 MNHEY, CDR2 SMNVEV (reference sequence). CDR3 bases: TGTGCCAGCAGTCCCGGGACAGGTTTGACTGAAGCTTTCTTT. Amino acids: CASSPGTGLTEAFF.

The rearrangement uses TRBV13 and TRBJ2-7, with D possibly being TRBD1 (6 bases). The CDR3 is 15 amino acids. Trimming removed 3 bases at V and 2 bases at J, with 14 bases between. Looked up from germline, CDR1 is PRHDT and CDR2 is FYEKMQ (reference sequence). Here the CDR3 reads CASSFKGTYPYEQYF. The CDR3 region has the DNA TGTGCCAGCAGCTTTAAAGGGACATACCCCTACGAGCAGTACTTC.

The rearrangement links TRBV7-8 to TRBJ1-1; tentatively, D is TRBD1 (6 bases). The germline V gene encodes CDR1 SGHVS and CDR2 FQNEAQ. V lost 6 bases and J lost 3, with 14 bases in between. CDR3 length: 14 amino acids. CDR3 residues: CASRTGVSDTEAFF. CDR3 in DNA: TGTGCCAGCAGGACAGGAGTTTCGGACACTGAAGCTTTCTTT.

V is TRBV29-1 and J is TRBJ2-7, with TRBD1 as a possible D gene (7 bases). CDR1 SQVTM and CDR2 ANQGSEA come from the germline V gene. The CDR3 length is 14 residues. The V and J ends lost 1 base and 2 bases respectively, with 12 bases between them. CDR3 DNA sequence: TGCAGCGTTGAAGGCCAGGGGGGAACCTACGAGCAGTACTTC. Residues: CSVEGQGGTYEQYF.

The genes are TRBV19 and TRBJ1-1, with 9 nucleotides matching TRBD1. This CDR3 has 15 residues. The V gene's germline CDR1 is LNHDA and CDR2 SQIVND (reference sequence). V dropped 5 bases and J dropped 1; count of bases not matched to a gene: 5. CDR3 sequence (DNA): TGTGCCAGTAGTCTCCTGGGACAGGGGAACACTGAAGCTTTCTTT. Residues: CASSLLGQGNTEAFF. Looking up the rest from reference TRBV19 and TRBJ1-1 gives the full variable domain: DGGITQSPKYLFRKEGQNVTLSCEQNLNHDAMYWYRQDPGQGLRLIYYSQIVNDFQKGDIAEGYSVSREKKESFPLTVTSAQKNPTAFYLCASSLLGQGNTEAFFGQGTRLTVV.

The chain uses TRBV5-1 and TRBJ2-7; D call uncertain. Trimming pared 7 bases from V and 0 bases from J, leaving 8 bases between. CDR3 size: 12 residues. Germline V gene data show CDR1 as SGHRS and CDR2 as YFSETQ. The CDR3 DNA follows: TGCGCCAGCCGCGGAAGCTCCTACGAGCAGTACTTC. Translating gives CASRGSSYEQYF.